These 23 T cell receptor beta chains share one sample of origin, sequenced in a study of blood T cell repertoires in COVID-19. The repertoire was sequenced with immunoSEQ multiplex PCR; TCRdb's copy has only in-frame clones and lacks some. The sample contains about 26,000 clones, around 89% of which appear only once. Input material: peripheral blood. The receptors stem from a man aged 65-85 years with acute or convalescent COVID-19.

This clone was picked up a small number of times. This chain joins TRBV11-2 and TRBJ1-6; the match to TRBD1 covers 10 bases. V shed 5 bases and J 10 bases; nucleotides not matched to a gene: 11. The CDR3 has 16 amino acids. Germline V CDR1 and CDR2: SGHAT, FQNNGV. The CDR3 bases are TGTGCCAGCAGCCTGTCCCCTGGGACAGGGGTCTCACCCCTCCACTTT. Its translation is CASSLSPGTGVSPLHF.

The chain carries TRBV5-1 and TRBJ1-4; possible D gene TRBD1, 6 bases. Germline CDR1 SGHRS, CDR2 YFSETQ. Trimming stripped 1 base from V and 6 bases from J, with 10 bases between. The CDR3 is 14 amino acids. The DNA of the CDR3 is TGCGCCAGCAGCTTGACAGGGTCGGATGAAAAACTGTTTTTT. Its protein product is CASSLTGSDEKLFF.

The count of this clone is one. The rearrangement joins TRBV7-2 to TRBJ1-1; D remains unclear. The V gene lost 0 bases and the J gene lost 6 bases, with 17 bases spanning the gap. The length of the CDR3 is 16 residues. The germline CDR1 and CDR2 sequences are SGHTA and FQGNSA. CDR3 sequence reads: CASSLAAGGIRAEAFF. The CDR3 DNA sequence: TGTGCCAGCAGCTTAGCGGCCGGAGGGATTCGCGCTGAAGCTTTCTTT.

The gene calls are TRBV19 and TRBJ2-7; weak D call: TRBD2 (5 bases). V was trimmed by 6 bases and J by 5 bases, leaving 14 bases between them. Germline lookup yields CDR1 LNHDA and CDR2 SQIVND (reference sequence). This CDR3 spans 13 amino acids. CDR3 protein: CASRFSSGDEQYF. DNA for the CDR3: TGTGCCAGTAGATTCTCCTCCGGGGACGAGCAGTACTTC. The full variable domain, completed using reference TRBV19 and TRBJ2-7, is DGGITQSPKYLFRKEGQNVTLSCEQNLNHDAMYWYRQDPGQGLRLIYYSQIVNDFQKGDIAEGYSVSREKKESFPLTVTSAQKNPTAFYLCASRFSSGDEQYFGPGTRLTVT.

This chain connects TRBV4-2 to TRBJ1-1; TRBD1 matches at 8 bases. From germline, CDR1 is LGHNA and CDR2 YNFKEQ. V dropped 1 base and J dropped 1; count of bases not matched to a gene: 5. The CDR3 has 16 residues. The CDR3 is CASSQVVTGGNTEAFF. DNA of the CDR3: TGTGCCAGCAGCCAAGTGGTTACAGGGGGGAACACTGAAGCTTTCTTT.

This sequence joins TRBV7-3 and TRBJ2-2; D gene uncertain. Germline assignment: CDR1 SGHTA and CDR2 FQGTGA. V lost 5 bases, J lost 1 base, and 5 bases lay in between. The CDR3 consists of 13 residues. The CDR3 is CASSPMNTGELFF. As DNA, the CDR3 is TGTGCCAGCAGCCCTATGAACACCGGGGAGCTGTTTTTT.

This clone was detected only a few times. V usage is TRBV21-1 and J usage is TRBJ2-3; the table's D call, TRBD2, has no DNA check behind it. TRBV21-1 constitutes a pseudogene. This CDR3 spans 17 amino acids. This chain's CDR3 is CASSKGLAGFPHLAQYF. CDR3 nucleotide sequence: TGTGCCAGCAGCAAAGGACTAGCGGGATTCCCACACTTGGCGCAGTATTTT.

J is TRBJ1-2 and V is TRBV6-1, with 7 bases identical to TRBD1. Trimming at V came to 3 bases and at J to 8 bases, leaving 6 bases not matched to a gene. CDR3 length equals 13 residues. The germline CDR1 and CDR2 sequences are MNHNS and SASEGT. DNA of the CDR3: TGTGCCAGCAGTGACCGGGACAGAGGCGGCTACACCTTC. Translated: CASSDRDRGGYTF.

As concerns this clone: Germline and junction disagree at one end, which may indicate a read error. V and J are TRBV20-1 and TRBJ2-1; D is perhaps TRBD2 (5 bases). The CDR3 has 11 amino acids. The germline CDR1 and CDR2 sequences are DFQATT and SNEGSKA (reference sequence). The CDR3 region is CSARGRNEQFF. DNA for the CDR3: TGCAGTGCCAGAGGGAGAAATGAGCAGTTCTTC.

The chain carries TRBV27 and TRBJ2-2; 7 bases are a match to TRBD1. The V segment lost 5 bases and the J segment 3 bases; nucleotides outside the gene matches: 6. Germline lookup yields CDR1 MNHEY and CDR2 SMNVEV (reference sequence). The CDR3 totals 15 residues. This CDR3 is CASSTLTGDTGELFF. The CDR3 DNA reads TGTGCCAGCAGTACCCTCACAGGGGACACCGGGGAGCTGTTTTTT.

This sequence joins TRBV10-3 and TRBJ1-2; D perhaps matches TRBD1 (6 bases). The V gene's germline CDR1 is ENHRY and CDR2 SYGVKD. The ends were cut back, 9 bases at V and 14 bases at J, with 28 bases in the middle. The length of the CDR3 is 14 residues. The CDR3 coding sequence is TGTGCCATATCGGCACTGACAGGAACCGTGGTGGGGACCTTC. Translation: CAISALTGTVVGTF.

This sequence joins TRBV4-2 and TRBJ2-1; D is undetermined. CDR3 size: 15 residues. Trimming took 1 base from V and 4 from J, leaving 11 bases between them. Germline V gene sequence: CDR1 LGHNA, CDR2 YNFKEQ. CDR3 bases: TGTGCCAGCAGCCAAGCAAGCGACCCGTACAATGAGCAGTTCTTC. Translated: CASSQASDPYNEQFF.

V gene TRBV11-3 combines with J gene TRBJ2-5; 9 bases are a match to TRBD2. Germline V CDR1 and CDR2: SGHNT, YENEEA. The V gene end was trimmed by 5 bases and the J gene end by 3 bases; junction bases not matched to a gene: 1. CDR3 length equals 13 residues. CDR3 bases: TGTGCCAGCAGCGGCGGGAGGGAAGAGACCCAGTACTTC. As protein: CASSGGREETQYF.

CDR3 sequence: CASSGQGYTEAFF. DNA of the CDR3: TGTGCCAGCAGTGGACAGGGGTACACTGAAGCTTTCTTT. The rearrangement uses TRBV2 and TRBJ1-1; 8 nucleotides align to TRBD1. The CDR3 runs 13 residues. J was trimmed by 3 bases and V by 4 bases; bases with no gene match: 1. Germline lookup yields CDR1 SNHLY and CDR2 FYNNEI.

This clone turned up a few times. The genes are TRBV5-1 and TRBJ2-5; 11 positions match TRBD2. Germline V gene lookup returns CDR1 SGHRS and CDR2 YFSETQ. Trimming cost V 4 bases and J 10 bases; bases outside gene matches: 9. The CDR3 contains 14 residues. As DNA, the CDR3 is TGCGCCAGCAGCCTTACTAGCGGGAGCAGTATCCAGTACTTC. This codes for CASSLTSGSSIQYF. The variable domain in full, completed from reference TRBV5-1 and TRBJ2-5, reads KAGVTQTPRYLIKTRGQQVTLSCSPISGHRSVSWYQQTPGQGLQFLFEYFSETQRNKGNFPGRFSGRQFSNSRSEMNVSTLELGDSALYLCASSLTSGSSIQYFGPGTRLLVL.

This clone was recorded once. The chain combines TRBV24-1 with TRBJ2-3; 7 bases fit TRBD1. V gave up 3 bases and J gave up 5 bases; unmatched junction bases: 7. Per the germline V gene, CDR1 is KGHDR and CDR2 is SFDVKD. The CDR3 totals 15 residues. CDR3 DNA sequence: TGTGCCACCAGTGATGGGACAGACATTTTAGATACGCAGTATTTT. Translation: CATSDGTDILDTQYF.

This clone has only one observation. The V gene is TRBV18, the J gene TRBJ2-7; TRBD1 matches at 10 bases. Per the germline V gene, CDR1 is KGHSH and CDR2 is LQKENI. The CDR3 runs 14 residues. Trimming removed 3 bases from V and 3 bases from J; junction bases left unmatched: 2. In nucleotides, the CDR3 is TGTGCCAGCTCACCCGGGACAGGGGACTACGAGCAGTACTTC. This gives the protein CASSPGTGDYEQYF.

V and J are TRBV19 and TRBJ1-5; D possibly corresponds to TRBD1 (6 bases). This CDR3 comprises 14 residues. V was shortened by 10 bases and J by 0 bases, with 13 bases between the two germline ends. Germline V gives CDR1 LNHDA, CDR2 SQIVND (reference sequence). The CDR3: CATRQEYSNQPQHF. DNA of the CDR3: TGTGCCACCAGACAGGAATATAGCAATCAGCCCCAGCATTTT.

This rearrangement joins TRBV27 to TRBJ1-3; D is undetermined. The CDR3 has 14 residues. Germline V lookup: CDR1 MNHEY, CDR2 SMNVEV (reference sequence). Trimming stripped 3 bases from V and 1 base from J, with 7 bases between. CDR3 in amino acids: CASSFSNSGNTIYF. The CDR3 DNA is TGTGCCAGCAGTTTCAGTAATTCTGGAAACACCATATATTTT.

The chain employs TRBV2 and TRBJ1-6; D remains ambiguous. Trimming shortened V by 3 bases and J by 5 bases, and 11 bases separated the two germline ends. CDR3 length: 15 residues. Germline lookup yields CDR1 SNHLY and CDR2 FYNNEI. CDR3 DNA: TGTGCCAGCAGTGACAGGCTACCCGATAATTCACCCCTCCACTTT. It encodes CASSDRLPDNSPLHF.

In DNA form, the CDR3 reads TGTGCCAGCAGCCGGGACACCGACTATGGCTACACCTTC. Residues: CASSRDTDYGYTF. The chain recombines TRBV6-5 with TRBJ1-2, with D perhaps TRBD1 (6 bases). V gave up 6 bases and J gave up 3 bases, with 11 bases separating them. The CDR3 runs to 13 residues. Germline V CDR1 and CDR2: MNHEY, SVGAGI.

This chain connects TRBV4-3 to TRBJ1-1, with 7 positions matching TRBD1. In germline, CDR1 is LGHNA, CDR2 YSLEER. This CDR3 region has 14 residues. Trimming cost V 2 bases and J 5 bases; bases outside gene matches: 5. The chain's CDR3 is CASSQLLRGTEAFF. The CDR3 DNA reads TGCGCCAGCAGCCAATTGCTCAGGGGGACTGAAGCTTTCTTT.

The V call is TRBV7-2, the J call TRBJ2-2, with a possible D match to TRBD1 (6 bases). The germline V and J ends were trimmed by 4 bases and 1 base, with 10 bases remaining between them. This CDR3 has 15 residues. Germline assignment: CDR1 SGHTA and CDR2 FQGNSA. The CDR3 sequence is CASSSRTENTGELFF. The CDR3 DNA reads as TGTGCCAGCAGCTCGCGGACAGAGAACACCGGGGAGCTGTTTTTT. Full variable domain (rest looked up from reference TRBV7-2 and TRBJ2-2): GAGVSQSPSNKVTEKGKDVELRCDPISGHTALYWYRQSLGQGLEFLIYFQGNSAPDKSGLPSDRFSAERTGGSVSTLTIQRTQQEDSAVYLCASSSRTENTGELFFGEGSRLTVL.